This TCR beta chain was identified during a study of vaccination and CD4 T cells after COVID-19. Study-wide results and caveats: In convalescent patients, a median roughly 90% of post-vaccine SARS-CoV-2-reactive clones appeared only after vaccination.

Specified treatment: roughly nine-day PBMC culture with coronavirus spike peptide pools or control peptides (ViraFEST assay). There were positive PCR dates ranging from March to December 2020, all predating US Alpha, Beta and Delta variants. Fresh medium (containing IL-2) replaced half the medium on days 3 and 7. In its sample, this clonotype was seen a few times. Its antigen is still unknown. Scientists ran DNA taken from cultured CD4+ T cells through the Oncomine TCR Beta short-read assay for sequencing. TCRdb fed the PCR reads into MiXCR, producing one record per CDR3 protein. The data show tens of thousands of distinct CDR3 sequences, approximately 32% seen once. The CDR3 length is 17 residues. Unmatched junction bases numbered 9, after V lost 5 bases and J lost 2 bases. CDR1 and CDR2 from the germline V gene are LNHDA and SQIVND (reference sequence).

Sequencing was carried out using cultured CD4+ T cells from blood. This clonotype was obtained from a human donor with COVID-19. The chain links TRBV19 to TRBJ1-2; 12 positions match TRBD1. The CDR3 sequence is CASSVRDRGHQNYGYTF. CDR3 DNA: TGTGCCAGTAGTGTGCGGGACAGGGGGCACCAGAACTATGGCTACACCTTC. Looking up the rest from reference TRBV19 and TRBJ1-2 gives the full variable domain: DGGITQSPKYLFRKEGQNVTLSCEQNLNHDAMYWYRQDPGQGLRLIYYSQIVNDFQKGDIAEGYSVSREKKESFPLTVTSAQKNPTAFYLCASSVRDRGHQNYGYTFGSGTRLTVV.